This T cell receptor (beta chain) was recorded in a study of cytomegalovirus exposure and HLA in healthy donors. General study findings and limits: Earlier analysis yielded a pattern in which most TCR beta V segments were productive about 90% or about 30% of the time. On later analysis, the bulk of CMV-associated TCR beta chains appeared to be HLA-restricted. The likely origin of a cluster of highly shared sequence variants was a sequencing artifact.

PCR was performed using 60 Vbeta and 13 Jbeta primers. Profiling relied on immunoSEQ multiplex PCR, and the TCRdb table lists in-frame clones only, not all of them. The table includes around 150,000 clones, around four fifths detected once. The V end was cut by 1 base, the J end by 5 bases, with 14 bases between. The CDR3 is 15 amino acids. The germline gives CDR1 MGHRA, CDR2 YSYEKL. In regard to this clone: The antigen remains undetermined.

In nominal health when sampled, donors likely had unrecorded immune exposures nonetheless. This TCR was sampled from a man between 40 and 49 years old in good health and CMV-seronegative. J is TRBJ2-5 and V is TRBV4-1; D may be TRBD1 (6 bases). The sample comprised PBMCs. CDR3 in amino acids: CASSQGTAAPETQYF. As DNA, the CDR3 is TGCGCCAGCAGCCAAGGGACAGCGGCCCCCGAGACCCAGTACTTC.